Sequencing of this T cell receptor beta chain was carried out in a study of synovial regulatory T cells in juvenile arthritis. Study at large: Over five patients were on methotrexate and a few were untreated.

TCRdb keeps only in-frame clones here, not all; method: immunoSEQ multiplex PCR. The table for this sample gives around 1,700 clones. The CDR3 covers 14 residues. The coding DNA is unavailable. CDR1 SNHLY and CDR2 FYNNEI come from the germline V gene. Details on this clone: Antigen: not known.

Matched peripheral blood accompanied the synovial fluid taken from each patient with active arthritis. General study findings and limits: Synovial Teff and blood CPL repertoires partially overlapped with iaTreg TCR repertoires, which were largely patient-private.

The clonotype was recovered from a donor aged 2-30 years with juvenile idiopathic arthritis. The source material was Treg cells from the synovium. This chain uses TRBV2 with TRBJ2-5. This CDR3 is CASLGGAIQETQYF.